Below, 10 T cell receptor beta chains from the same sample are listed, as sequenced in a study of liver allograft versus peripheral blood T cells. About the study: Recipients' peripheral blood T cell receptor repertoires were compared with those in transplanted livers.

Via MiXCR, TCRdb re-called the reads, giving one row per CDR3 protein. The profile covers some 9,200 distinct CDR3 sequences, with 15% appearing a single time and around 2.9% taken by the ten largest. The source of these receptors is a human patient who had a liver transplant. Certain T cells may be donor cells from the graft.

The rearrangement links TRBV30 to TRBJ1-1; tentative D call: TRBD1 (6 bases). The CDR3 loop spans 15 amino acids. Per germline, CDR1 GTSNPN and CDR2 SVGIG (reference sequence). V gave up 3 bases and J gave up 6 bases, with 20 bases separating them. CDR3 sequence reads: CAWRKGGGRWSEAFF. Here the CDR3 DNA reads TGTGCCTGGAGAAAGGGCGGGGGGCGATGGTCTGAAGCTTTCTTT.

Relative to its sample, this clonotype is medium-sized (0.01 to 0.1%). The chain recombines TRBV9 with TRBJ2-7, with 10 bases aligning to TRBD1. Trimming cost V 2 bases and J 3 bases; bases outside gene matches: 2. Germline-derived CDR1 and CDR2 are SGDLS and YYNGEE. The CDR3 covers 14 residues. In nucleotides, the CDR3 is TGTGCCAGCAGCGTCGGACAGGGGGGCTACGAGCAGTACTTC. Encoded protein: CASSVGQGGYEQYF.

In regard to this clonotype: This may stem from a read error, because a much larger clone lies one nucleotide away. Here the CDR3 reads CASSLAPSGEGQPQHF. In DNA form, the CDR3 reads TGTGCCAGCAGTTTAGCGCCATCGGGTGAGGGTCAGCCCCAGCATTTT. This sequence joins TRBV28 and TRBJ1-5, with D unresolved. The V gene lost 2 bases and the J gene lost 6 bases, with 17 bases spanning the gap. The CDR3 has 16 amino acids. Germline CDR1 MDHEN, CDR2 SYDVKM.

CDR3 region: CASKRGLAGGPARSGELFF. Here the CDR3 DNA reads TGTGCCAGCAAACGGGGACTAGCGGGAGGCCCAGCCAGGAGCGGGGAGCTGTTTTTT. The chain links TRBV28 to TRBJ2-2; TRBD2 matches 15 bases. Germline CDR1 and CDR2: MDHEN and SYDVKM. The CDR3 contains 19 residues. V dropped 7 bases and J dropped 7; count of bases not matched to a gene: 16.

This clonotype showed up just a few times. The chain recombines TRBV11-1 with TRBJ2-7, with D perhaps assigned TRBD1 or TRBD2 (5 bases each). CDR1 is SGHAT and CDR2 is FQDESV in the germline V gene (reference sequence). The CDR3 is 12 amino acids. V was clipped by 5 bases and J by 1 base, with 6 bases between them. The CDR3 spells CASSGGSYEQYF. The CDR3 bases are TGTGCCAGCAGCGGGGGTTCCTACGAGCAGTACTTC.

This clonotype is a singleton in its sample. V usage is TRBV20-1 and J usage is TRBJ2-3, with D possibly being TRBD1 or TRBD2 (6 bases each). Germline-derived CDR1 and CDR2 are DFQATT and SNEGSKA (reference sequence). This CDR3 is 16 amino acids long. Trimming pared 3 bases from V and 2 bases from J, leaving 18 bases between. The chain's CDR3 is CSARTPPGALTDTQYF. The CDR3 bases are TGCAGTGCTAGGACCCCCCCGGGGGCCCTCACAGATACGCAGTATTTT.

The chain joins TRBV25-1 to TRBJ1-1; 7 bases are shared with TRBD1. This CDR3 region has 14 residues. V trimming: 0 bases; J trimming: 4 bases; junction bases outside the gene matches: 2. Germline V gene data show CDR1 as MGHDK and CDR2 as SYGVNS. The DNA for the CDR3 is TGTGCCAGCAGTGAATATACAGGGGCCACTGAAGCTTTCTTT. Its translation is CASSEYTGATEAFF.

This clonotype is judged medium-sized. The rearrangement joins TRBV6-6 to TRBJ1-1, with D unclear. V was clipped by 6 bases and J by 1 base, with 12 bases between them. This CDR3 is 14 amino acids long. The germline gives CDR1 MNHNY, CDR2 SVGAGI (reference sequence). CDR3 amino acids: CASSRPTGNTEAFF. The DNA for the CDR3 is TGTGCCAGCAGCCGACCGACGGGGAACACTGAAGCTTTCTTT.

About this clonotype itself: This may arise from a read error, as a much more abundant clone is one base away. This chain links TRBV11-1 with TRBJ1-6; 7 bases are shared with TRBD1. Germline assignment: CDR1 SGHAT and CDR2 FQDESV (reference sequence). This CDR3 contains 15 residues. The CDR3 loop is CSSSLVRDRGSPLHF. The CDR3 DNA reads TGTTCCAGCAGCTTAGTACGGGACAGAGGATCACCCCTCCACTTT.

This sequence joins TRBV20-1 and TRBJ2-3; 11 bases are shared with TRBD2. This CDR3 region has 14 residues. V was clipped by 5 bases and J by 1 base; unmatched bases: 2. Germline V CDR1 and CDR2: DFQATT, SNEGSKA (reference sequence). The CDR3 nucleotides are TGCAGTGCTCAACTAGCGGGGGGCACAGATACGCAGTATTTT. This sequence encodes CSAQLAGGTDTQYF.